A selection of T cell receptor beta chains follows, all from one sample in a study of T cells in Graves' hyperthyroidism and ophthalmopathy. Each CDR3 protein is one row after TCRdb ran MiXCR on the multiplex PCR reads. This table has 600,000 to 700,000 distinct CDR3 sequences, roughly 15% appearing once. The sequenced sample consisted of blood. The source is a middle-aged woman with Graves' ophthalmopathy. The CDR3 runs from the conserved cysteine through the conserved F or W. The order of the fields is clone size, V gene, D gene, J gene, CDR3 protein, CDR3 DNA. The D gene is left open where the match is weak. Only some rows state a clone size, as once, few, many or a class for expanded clones.

many	TRBV30	.	TRBJ1-1	CAWMRQGYTEAFF	TGTGCCTGGATGAGGCAGGGCTACACTGAAGCTTTCTTT
few	TRBV6-1	.	TRBJ1-5	CASTGSNQPQHF	TGTGCCAGCACAGGGAGCAATCAGCCCCAGCATTTT
many	TRBV29-1	TRBD2	TRBJ2-7	CSVGGTNYEQYF	TGCAGCGTTGGCGGGACTAACTACGAGCAGTACTTC
many	TRBV4-3	.	TRBJ2-7	CASSQDMAGNDEQYF	TGCGCCAGCAGCCAAGATATGGCAGGGAATGACGAGCAGTACTTC
many	TRBV6-2/TRBV6-3	.	TRBJ1-5	CASSRTEDSNQPQHF	TGTGCCAGCAGCAGGACAGAGGATAGCAATCAGCCCCAGCATTTT
many	TRBV29-1	.	TRBJ2-7	CSVVLTYEQYF	TGCAGCGTTGTACTAACCTACGAGCAGTACTTC
.	TRBV20-1	.	TRBJ2-4	CSASGTTAKNIQYF	TGCAGTGCTAGTGGCACCACCGCCAAAAACATTCAGTACTTC
few	TRBV24-1	.	TRBJ1-2	CATSSENYGYTF	TGTGCCACCAGTTCTGAAAACTATGGCTACACCTTC
many	TRBV6-2/TRBV6-3	.	TRBJ2-7	CASSYSKSYEQYF	TGTGCCAGCAGTTACTCGAAGAGCTACGAGCAGTACTTC
many	TRBV6-2/TRBV6-3	TRBD1	TRBJ2-7	CASSQGTGGSYEQYF	TGTGCCAGCAGTCAGGGGACAGGGGGCTCCTACGAGCAGTACTTC
few	TRBV7-3	TRBD1	TRBJ1-1	CASSLSSLGAGGKAFF	TGTGCCAGCAGCTTAAGTTCCTTGGGCGCAGGGGGGAAAGCTTTCTTT
many	TRBV6-2/TRBV6-3	.	TRBJ2-2	CASSGSLNTGELFF	TGTGCCAGCAGTGGGAGTTTGAACACCGGGGAGCTGTTTTTT
many	TRBV30	.	TRBJ1-1	CAWSSLQVTEAFF	TGTGCCTGGAGTTCCCTCCAGGTAACTGAAGCTTTCTTT
many	TRBV28	TRBD1	TRBJ2-5	CASSLDRGEGTQYF	TGTGCCAGCAGTCTTGACAGGGGCGAGGGGACCCAGTACTTC
many	TRBV2	.	TRBJ1-3	CASSAGPLWDTIYF	TGTGCCAGCAGTGCGGGTCCCCTCTGGGACACCATATATTTT
many	TRBV4-2	.	TRBJ1-1	CASSQVGDYTEAFF	TGTGCCAGCAGCCAAGTAGGCGATTACACTGAAGCTTTCTTT
.	TRBV6-5	TRBD1	TRBJ2-5	CAISSGTGGRETQYF	TGTGCCATCAGTTCCGGGACAGGGGGCAGAGAGACCCAGTACTTC
many	TRBV29-1	.	TRBJ1-2	CSVGEGRGNYGYTF	TGCAGCGTTGGGGAAGGGAGGGGGAACTATGGCTACACCTTC
many	TRBV7-2	.	TRBJ1-2	CASSFSIMSNYGYTF	TGTGCCAGCAGCTTTAGCATTATGTCTAACTATGGCTACACCTTC
many	TRBV5-1	TRBD1	TRBJ2-7	CASETGSGYEQYF	TGCGCCAGCGAGACAGGGAGCGGCTACGAGCAGTACTTC
few	TRBV24-1	TRBD2	TRBJ2-5	CATSDLQSGGKETQYF	TGTGCCACCAGTGATTTGCAGTCCGGGGGGAAAGAGACCCAGTACTTC
few	TRBV18	.	TRBJ1-1	CASSPSDDLRTEAFF	TGTGCCAGCTCACCGAGCGATGATCTACGCACTGAAGCTTTCTTT
many	TRBV27	TRBD1	TRBJ1-2	CASRITATGTYGYTF	TGTGCCAGCAGGATCACAGCGACAGGGACCTATGGCTACACCTTC
many	TRBV6-1	.	TRBJ2-2	CASRDGQNTGELFF	TGTGCCAGCAGGGACGGACAGAACACCGGGGAGCTGTTTTTT
few	TRBV14	.	TRBJ1-2	CASSQVPGGYGYTF	TGTGCCAGCAGCCAAGTGCCCGGGGGCTATGGCTACACCTTC
many	TRBV6-1	.	TRBJ1-3	CASSNGGGSGNTIYF	TGTGCCAGCAGCAACGGGGGGGGTTCTGGAAACACCATATATTTT
few	TRBV19	.	TRBJ2-5	CASSSGRRGQETQYF	TGTGCCAGTTCCTCGGGGAGGCGGGGCCAAGAGACCCAGTACTTC
.	TRBV4-1	TRBD1	TRBJ2-4	CASSHLGQGENIQYF	TGCGCCAGCAGCCACCTAGGACAGGGGGAAAACATTCAGTACTTC
many	TRBV28	.	TRBJ1-1	CATLERNTEAFF	TGTGCCACCCTGGAAAGGAACACTGAAGCTTTCTTT
.	TRBV6-2/TRBV6-3	.	TRBJ1-1	CASSYSAENTEAFF	TGTGCCAGCAGTTACTCGGCGGAGAACACTGAAGCTTTCTTT
few	TRBV20-1	TRBD2	TRBJ2-3	CSARDGLAGVHISTDTQYF	TGCAGTGCTAGAGATGGGCTAGCGGGAGTTCATATCAGCACAGATACGCAGTATTTT
many	TRBV6-5	TRBD1	TRBJ1-2	CASSHPGTGGSGYTF	TGTGCCAGCAGTCACCCCGGGACAGGGGGCTCTGGCTACACCTTC
.	TRBV6-1	.	TRBJ1-4	CASSPWGGRDEKLFF	TGTGCCAGCAGTCCCTGGGGGGGGCGGGATGAAAAACTGTTTTTT
many	TRBV20-1	.	TRBJ2-5	CSASNDLQPETQYF	TGCAGTGCTAGTAACGACTTGCAACCGGAGACCCAGTACTTC
many	TRBV28	.	TRBJ1-5	CASSTPGQPQHF	TGTGCCAGCAGTACCCCCGGGCAGCCCCAGCATTTT
many	TRBV6-1	TRBD1	TRBJ1-5	CATSGTALYSNQPQHF	TGTGCCACCTCCGGGACAGCACTTTATAGCAATCAGCCCCAGCATTTT
many	TRBV6-1	.	TRBJ1-1	CATVVDRNTEAFF	TGTGCCACCGTAGTGGACAGGAACACTGAAGCTTTCTTT
many	TRBV5-1	.	TRBJ1-2	CASSFDRPRLYGYTF	TGCGCCAGCAGCTTCGACAGACCACGACTATATGGCTACACCTTC
many	TRBV30	.	TRBJ1-1	CAWTVGQPNTEAFF	TGTGCCTGGACCGTCGGCCAACCGAACACTGAAGCTTTCTTT
few	TRBV19	.	TRBJ1-2	CASSRGLFEVNYGYTF	TGTGCCAGTAGTAGAGGGCTCTTCGAGGTTAACTATGGCTACACCTTC
few	TRBV24-1	TRBD1	TRBJ1-6	CATSDLPRQGPGSPLHF	TGTGCCACCAGTGATTTGCCCCGACAGGGCCCGGGGTCACCCCTCCACTTT
many	TRBV2	.	TRBJ2-2	CASNEGVKTGELFF	TGTGCCAGCAATGAGGGAGTTAAAACCGGGGAGCTGTTTTTT
many	TRBV15	TRBD1	TRBJ2-5	CATSWTGGLRAQYF	TGTGCCACCAGCTGGACAGGGGGCCTCCGGGCCCAGTACTTC
.	TRBV9	TRBD2	TRBJ2-7	CASSVDGGRADEQYF	TGTGCCAGCAGCGTAGATGGCGGGAGGGCCGACGAGCAGTACTTC
few	TRBV6-1	TRBD1	TRBJ2-7	CASRTGRGYEQYF	TGTGCCAGCAGGACAGGGCGCGGCTACGAGCAGTACTTC
many	TRBV12-3/TRBV12-4	.	TRBJ2-6	CASRPTGSGANVLTF	TGTGCCAGCAGGCCCACAGGGTCCGGGGCCAACGTCCTGACTTTC
many	TRBV19	.	TRBJ1-1	CASTGYLKNTEAFF	TGTGCCAGCACAGGGTATCTTAAGAACACTGAAGCTTTCTTT
once	TRBV6-5	TRBD1	TRBJ2-5	CASSYSRGTAIQETQYF	TGTGCCAGCAGTTACTCGAGAGGGACAGCCATCCAAGAGACCCAGTACTTC
.	TRBV20-1	.	TRBJ1-5	CSARTLLRFSNQPQHF	TGCAGTGCGCGGACACTTCTTCGCTTTAGCAATCAGCCCCAGCATTTT